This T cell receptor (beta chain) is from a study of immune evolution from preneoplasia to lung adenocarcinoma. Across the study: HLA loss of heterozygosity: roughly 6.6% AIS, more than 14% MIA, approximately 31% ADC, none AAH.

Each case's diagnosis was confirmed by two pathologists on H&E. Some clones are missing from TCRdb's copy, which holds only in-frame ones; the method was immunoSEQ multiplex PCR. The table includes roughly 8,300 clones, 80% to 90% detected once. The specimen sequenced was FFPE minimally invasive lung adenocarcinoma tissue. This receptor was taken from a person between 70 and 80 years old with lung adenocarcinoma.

CDR3 sequence (DNA): TGCGCCAGCAGCCAAGACGAGGGGCCTACCTATGGCTACACCTTC. Translating gives CASSQDEGPTYGYTF. This chain uses TRBV4-1 with TRBJ1-2; a weak D match, TRBD1 (5 bases). Germline V lookup: CDR1 MGHRA, CDR2 YSYEKL. V dropped 0 bases and J dropped 4 bases, with 12 bases sitting between them. This CDR3 comprises 15 residues.